Below, 20 T cell receptor beta chains from the same sample are listed, as sequenced in a study of cytomegalovirus exposure and HLA in healthy donors (dated by TCRdb to the late 2010s). Library creation used the immunoSEQ multiplex PCR assay. The table comes from immuneACCESS by way of TCRdb, which keeps in-frame sequences with V and J called. Part of the clones is missing from these tables; in studies checked, under half for an unresolved V gene and the rest for unknown reasons. Counted in this sample were about 120,000 clones; over 75% of them appeared once. The ten largest clones take up 2% to 2.5% of the sample. Material for sequencing was PBMCs. All receptors derive from a woman aged 25-40 years in good health and CMV-seronegative.

The chain is built from TRBV10-2 and TRBJ2-1, with 11 nucleotides matching TRBD2. Germline V lookup: CDR1 WSHSY, CDR2 SAAADI. The CDR3 is 15 residues long. The V and J ends lost 6 bases and 5 bases, in that order; junction bases with no gene match: 6. This chain's CDR3 is CASRATSGDHNEQFF. CDR3 DNA: TGCGCCAGCAGGGCGACTAGCGGGGACCACAATGAGCAGTTCTTC.

This chain uses TRBV7-9 with TRBJ1-2; D call uncertain. Germline CDR1 SEHNR, CDR2 FQNEAQ (reference sequence). With 11 bases removed from V and 0 bases from J, the gap between germline ends came to 19 bases. The CDR3 spans 15 residues. The CDR3, as DNA: TGTGCCGGGGAATTACTCCGCGGGTCTAACTATGGCTACACCTTC. It is translated as CAGELLRGSNYGYTF.

The J gene is TRBJ2-7, the V gene TRBV18, with 9 bases fitting TRBD1. There are 15 residues in the CDR3. The V and J ends lost 2 bases and 7 bases, in that order; junction bases with no gene match: 9. Per the germline V gene, CDR1 is KGHSH and CDR2 is LQKENI. CDR3 sequence: CASSPIPGQGREQYF. The CDR3 DNA is TGTGCCAGCTCACCAATACCGGGACAGGGTAGGGAGCAGTACTTC.

In this sample, this clone turned up a few times. The V call is TRBV7-9, the J call TRBJ2-4; 8 bases are a match to TRBD1. Germline lookup yields CDR1 SEHNR and CDR2 FQNEAQ (reference sequence). The ends lost 5 bases at V and 8 bases at J; junction bases unmatched: 11. The CDR3 runs to 15 residues. The CDR3 sequence is CASSVGQGGTDIQYF. DNA of the CDR3: TGTGCCAGCAGCGTCGGACAGGGCGGTACGGACATTCAGTACTTC.

The chain carries TRBV18 and TRBJ2-3; D might be TRBD1 (6 bases). Trimming stripped 10 bases from V and 0 bases from J, with 14 bases between. Germline V gene lookup returns CDR1 KGHSH and CDR2 LQKENI. This CDR3 contains 14 residues. CDR3 DNA: TGTGCCATCCGCAGGACAGTTAGCACAGATACGCAGTATTTT. This encodes CAIRRTVSTDTQYF.

The V call is TRBV4-3, the J call TRBJ2-2; 8 bases agree with TRBD1. The germline V gene encodes CDR1 LGHNA and CDR2 YSLEER. V was pared by 4 bases and J by 5 bases, with 6 bases of the junction left unmatched. The CDR3 extends over 15 amino acids. The CDR3 nucleotides read TGCGCCAGCAGCCTGGACAGGGCCCGGACCGGGGAGCTGTTTTTT. It yields the protein CASSLDRARTGELFF.

This clone has only a few counts. The chain carries TRBV2 and TRBJ1-5, with 7 bases that match TRBD1. The CDR3 runs to 14 residues. Trimming cost V 7 bases and J 3 bases; bases outside gene matches: 6. Germline lookup yields CDR1 SNHLY and CDR2 FYNNEI. The CDR3 reads CASKRGGFNQPQHF. The CDR3 DNA reads TGTGCCAGCAAACGAGGGGGCTTCAATCAGCCCCAGCATTTT.

The genes are TRBV6-6 and TRBJ1-5; TRBD1 aligns across 8 bases. Germline V gives CDR1 MNHNY, CDR2 SVGAGI (reference sequence). V trimming: 6 bases; J trimming: 3 bases; junction bases outside the gene matches: 7. The CDR3 is made up of 15 amino acids. The CDR3 is CASRDQGANNQPQHF. For the CDR3, the DNA is TGTGCCAGCAGGGATCAGGGGGCAAACAATCAGCCCCAGCATTTT.

The chain links TRBV2 to TRBJ2-5; 8 bases fit TRBD2. This CDR3 region has 16 residues. The germline CDR1 and CDR2 sequences are SNHLY and FYNNEI. The trim removed 8 bases at V and 5 bases at J, leaving 16 bases unmatched. CDR3 protein: CASHPTGLAGQETQYF. The CDR3 DNA follows: TGTGCCAGCCACCCGACGGGGCTAGCGGGCCAGGAGACCCAGTACTTC.

The chain is built from TRBV19 and TRBJ2-5, with D perhaps matching TRBD2 (5 bases). The CDR3 sequence is 16 residues long. Germline V gives CDR1 LNHDA, CDR2 SQIVND (reference sequence). V dropped 4 bases and J dropped 4 bases, with 19 bases sitting between them. The DNA for the CDR3 is TGTGCCAGTAGTACGCAATCGGGCCGGGGAAGAGAGACCCAGTACTTC. Its protein product is CASSTQSGRGRETQYF.

The gene calls are TRBV19 and TRBJ1-2, with 9 bases identical to TRBD1. J lost 1 base, V lost 0 bases, and 6 bases had no gene match. Germline loops: CDR1 LNHDA, CDR2 SQIVND (reference sequence). This CDR3 is built from 17 residues. The DNA of the CDR3 is TGTGCCAGTAGTATAGAGGGGACAGGGACGATTAACTATGGCTACACCTTC. This sequence encodes CASSIEGTGTINYGYTF.

A single count supports this clone. The rearrangement links TRBV5-4 to TRBJ1-1; a possible D gene is TRBD1 (5 bases). The V gene's germline CDR1 is SGHNT and CDR2 YYREEE (reference sequence). The CDR3 contains 15 residues. V was trimmed by 0 bases and J by 5 bases, leaving 14 bases between them. CDR3 coding DNA: TGTGCCAGCAGCTTGGGGGTAGGGGTTGATACTGAAGCTTTCTTT. Its translation: CASSLGVGVDTEAFF.

The chain employs TRBV7-2 and TRBJ1-1; D is perhaps TRBD1 (6 bases). Trimming removed 1 base at V and 3 bases at J, with 12 bases between. CDR3 length equals 15 residues. Germline CDR1 SGHTA, CDR2 FQGNSA. CDR3 amino acids: CASSLESGDDTEAFF. CDR3 in DNA: TGTGCCAGCAGCTTAGAATCAGGGGACGACACTGAAGCTTTCTTT. The full variable domain, in which reference TRBV7-2 and TRBJ1-1 provide the parts outside the CDR3, is GAGVSQSPSNKVTEKGKDVELRCDPISGHTALYWYRQSLGQGLEFLIYFQGNSAPDKSGLPSDRFSAERTGGSVSTLTIQRTQQEDSAVYLCASSLESGDDTEAFFGQGTRLTVV.

The chain recombines TRBV27 with TRBJ2-3, with D perhaps TRBD2 (5 bases). Per the germline V gene, CDR1 is MNHEY and CDR2 is SMNVEV (reference sequence). The CDR3 loop spans 14 amino acids. Deletions cut 2 bases from V and 3 bases from J, with 9 bases between. The CDR3 sequence is CASSLIPGTDTQYF. CDR3 nucleotide sequence: TGTGCCAGCAGTTTAATACCGGGAACAGATACGCAGTATTTT.

A word on this clone: At one end the junction does not follow the germline gene, possibly because of a read error. The gene calls are TRBV29-1 and TRBJ2-7; D possibly corresponds to TRBD1 (6 bases). CDR1 and CDR2 from the germline V gene are SQVTM and ANQGSEA. CDR3 length: 12 amino acids. The CDR3 here is CSVEAPPQGRHF. DNA of the CDR3: TGCAGCGTTGAAGCCCCCCCCCAGGGGCGGCACTTC.

The V call is TRBV6-5, the J call TRBJ1-2; maybe TRBD1 (5 bases). There are 14 residues in the CDR3. V lost 2 bases and J lost 5, with 12 bases in between. Germline CDR1 reads MNHEY; CDR2 reads SVGAGI. The CDR3 loop reads CASSYRQGGYGYTF. CDR3 sequence (DNA): TGTGCCAGCAGTTACCGGCAGGGAGGGTATGGCTACACCTTC.

This rearrangement joins TRBV7-9 to TRBJ1-6; D may be TRBD1 (5 bases). The CDR3 is 16 amino acids. V lost 3 bases, J lost 10 bases, and 19 bases lay in between. Germline V lookup: CDR1 SEHNR, CDR2 FQNEAQ (reference sequence). CDR3 bases: TGTGCCAGCAGCTTTGCGGGACCCCGAAGGGGATCACCCCTCCACTTT. Protein: CASSFAGPRRGSPLHF.

The chain couples TRBV4-3 to TRBJ2-3, with TRBD2 as a possible D gene (5 bases). The CDR3 is made up of 16 amino acids. Between the trimmed V and J ends, which lost 3 bases and 3 bases, there was a span of 16 bases. Germline CDR1 reads LGHNA; CDR2 reads YSLEER. The CDR3 bases are TGCGCCAGCAGCCAGGAGGCCCGGATCGGAACAGATACGCAGTATTTT. This sequence encodes CASSQEARIGTDTQYF.

The rearrangement joins TRBV2 to TRBJ1-5; no definite D call. The CDR3 has 13 amino acids. From germline, CDR1 is SNHLY and CDR2 FYNNEI. The V and J ends lost 7 bases and 7 bases respectively, with 14 bases between them. The CDR3 here is CASIGDTSQPQHF. The CDR3 DNA follows: TGTGCCAGCATCGGAGATACGAGCCAGCCCCAGCATTTT.

This chain connects TRBV15 to TRBJ2-5; the D gene is possibly TRBD2 (6 bases). This CDR3 has 14 amino acids. Trimming pared 5 bases from V and 4 bases from J, leaving 14 bases between. Germline CDR1 reads LNHNV; CDR2 reads YYDKDF (reference sequence). The DNA for the CDR3 is TGTGCCACCAGCGCCGGAGGGAGTTTAGAGACCCAGTACTTC. Protein sequence: CATSAGGSLETQYF. Looking up the rest from reference TRBV15 and TRBJ2-5 gives the full variable domain: DAMVIQNPRYQVTQFGKPVTLSCSQTLNHNVMYWYQQKSSQAPKLLFHYYDKDFNNEADTPDNFQSRRPNTSFCFLDIRSPGLGDTAMYLCATSAGGSLETQYFGPGTRLLVL.